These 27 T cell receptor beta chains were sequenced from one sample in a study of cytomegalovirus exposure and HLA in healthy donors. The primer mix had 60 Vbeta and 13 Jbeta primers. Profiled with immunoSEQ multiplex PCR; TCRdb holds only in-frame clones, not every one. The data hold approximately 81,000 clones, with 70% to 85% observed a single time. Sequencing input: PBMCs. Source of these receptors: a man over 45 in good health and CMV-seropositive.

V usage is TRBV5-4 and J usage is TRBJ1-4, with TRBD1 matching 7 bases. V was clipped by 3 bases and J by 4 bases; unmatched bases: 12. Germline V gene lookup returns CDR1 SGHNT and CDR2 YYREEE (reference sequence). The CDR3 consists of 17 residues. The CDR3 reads CASSSDRLYPGNEKLFF. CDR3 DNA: TGTGCCAGCAGCTCGGACAGGCTCTACCCTGGTAATGAAAAACTGTTTTTT.

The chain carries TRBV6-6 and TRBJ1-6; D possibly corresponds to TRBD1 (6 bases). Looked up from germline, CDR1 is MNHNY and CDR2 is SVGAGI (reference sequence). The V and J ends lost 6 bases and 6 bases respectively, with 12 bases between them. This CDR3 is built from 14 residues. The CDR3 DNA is TGTGCCAGCAGGCTTGGACAGCCTAATTCACCCCTCCACTTT. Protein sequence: CASRLGQPNSPLHF.

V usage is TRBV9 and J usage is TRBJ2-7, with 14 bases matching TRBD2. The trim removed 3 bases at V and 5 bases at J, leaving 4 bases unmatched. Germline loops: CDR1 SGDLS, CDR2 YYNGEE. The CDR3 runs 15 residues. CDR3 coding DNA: TGTGCCAGCAGCGAAGGGGGACTAGCGGGAGACGAGCAGTACTTC. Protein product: CASSEGGLAGDEQYF.

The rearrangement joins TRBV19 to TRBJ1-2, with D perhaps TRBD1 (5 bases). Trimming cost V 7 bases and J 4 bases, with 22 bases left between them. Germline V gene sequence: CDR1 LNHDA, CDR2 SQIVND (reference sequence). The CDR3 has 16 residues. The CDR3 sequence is CASTDPSDSPVYGYTF. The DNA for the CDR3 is TGTGCCAGTACCGATCCCTCAGACAGCCCAGTCTATGGCTACACCTTC.

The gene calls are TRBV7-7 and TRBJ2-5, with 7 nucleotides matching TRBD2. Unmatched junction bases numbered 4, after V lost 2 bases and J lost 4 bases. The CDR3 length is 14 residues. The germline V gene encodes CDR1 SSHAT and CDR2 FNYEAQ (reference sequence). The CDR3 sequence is CASSLSGNLETQYF. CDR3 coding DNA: TGTGCCAGCAGCTTAAGCGGGAATCTAGAGACCCAGTACTTC.

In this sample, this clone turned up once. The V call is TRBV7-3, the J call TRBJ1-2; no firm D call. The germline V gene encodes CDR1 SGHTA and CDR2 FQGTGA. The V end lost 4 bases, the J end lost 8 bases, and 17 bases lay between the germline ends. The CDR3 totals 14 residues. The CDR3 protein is CASSSPEEQRGYTF. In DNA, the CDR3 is TGTGCCAGCAGCTCCCCGGAGGAGCAGCGGGGCTACACCTTC.

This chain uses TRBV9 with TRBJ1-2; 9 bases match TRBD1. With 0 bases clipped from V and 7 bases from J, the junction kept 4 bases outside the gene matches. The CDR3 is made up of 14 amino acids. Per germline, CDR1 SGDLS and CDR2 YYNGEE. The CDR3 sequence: CASSVVGTGSGYTF. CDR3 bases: TGTGCCAGCAGCGTAGTTGGGACAGGGTCTGGCTACACCTTC.

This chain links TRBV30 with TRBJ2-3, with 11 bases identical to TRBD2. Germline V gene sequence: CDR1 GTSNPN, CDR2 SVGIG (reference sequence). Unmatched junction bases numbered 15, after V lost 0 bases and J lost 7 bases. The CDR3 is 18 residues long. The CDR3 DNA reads TGTGCCTGGAGTGTACGTCCCCCAACTAGCGGGAGATCACATACGCAGTATTTT. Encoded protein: CAWSVRPPTSGRSHTQYF.

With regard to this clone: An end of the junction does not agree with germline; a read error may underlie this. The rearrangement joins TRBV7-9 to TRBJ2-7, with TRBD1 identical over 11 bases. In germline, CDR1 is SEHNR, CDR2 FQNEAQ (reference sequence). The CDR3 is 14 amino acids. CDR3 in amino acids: CSSSLGQGAYEQYF. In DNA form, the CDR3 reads TGTTCCAGCAGCTTGGGACAGGGGGCCTACGAGCAGTACTTC.

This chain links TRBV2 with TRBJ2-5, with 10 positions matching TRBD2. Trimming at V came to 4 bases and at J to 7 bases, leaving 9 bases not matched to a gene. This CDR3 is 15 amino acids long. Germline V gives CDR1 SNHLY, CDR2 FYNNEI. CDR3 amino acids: CASSGSSGSTGTQYF. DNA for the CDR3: TGTGCCAGCAGTGGTTCTAGCGGGAGTACGGGGACCCAGTACTTC.

This CDR3 is CSVRLGGTGELFF. The CDR3 DNA reads TGCAGCGTCCGATTGGGGGGGACCGGGGAGCTGTTTTTT. This chain connects TRBV29-1 to TRBJ2-2; 7 nucleotides match TRBD2. Looked up from germline, CDR1 is SQVTM and CDR2 is ANQGSEA. This CDR3 has 13 residues. Trimming at V came to 6 bases and at J to 5 bases, leaving 6 bases not matched to a gene.

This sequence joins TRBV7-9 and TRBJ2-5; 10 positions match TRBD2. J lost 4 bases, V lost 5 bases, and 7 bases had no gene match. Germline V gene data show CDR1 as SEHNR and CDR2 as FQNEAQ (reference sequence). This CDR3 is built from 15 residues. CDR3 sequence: CASSKSLAGAETQYF. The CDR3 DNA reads TGTGCCAGCAGCAAATCCCTAGCGGGAGCAGAGACCCAGTACTTC.

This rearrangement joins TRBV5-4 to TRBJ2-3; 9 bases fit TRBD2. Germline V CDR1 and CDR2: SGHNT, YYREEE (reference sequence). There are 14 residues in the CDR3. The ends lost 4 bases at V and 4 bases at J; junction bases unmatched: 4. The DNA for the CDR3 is TGTGCCAGCAGCAAGGGGACTAGCTCAGATACGCAGTATTTT. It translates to CASSKGTSSDTQYF.

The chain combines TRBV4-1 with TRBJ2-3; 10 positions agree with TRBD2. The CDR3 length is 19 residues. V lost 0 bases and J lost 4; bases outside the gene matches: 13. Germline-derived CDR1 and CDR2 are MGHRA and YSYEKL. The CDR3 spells CASSQDTRGASGSADTQYF. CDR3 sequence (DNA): TGCGCCAGCAGCCAAGATACCCGTGGGGCTAGCGGGAGTGCAGATACGCAGTATTTT.

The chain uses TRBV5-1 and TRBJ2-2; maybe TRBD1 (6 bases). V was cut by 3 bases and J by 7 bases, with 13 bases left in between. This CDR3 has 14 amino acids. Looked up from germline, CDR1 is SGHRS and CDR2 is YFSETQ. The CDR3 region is CASSSDSLGGELFF. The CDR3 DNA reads TGCGCCAGCAGCTCGGACAGCCTGGGCGGGGAGCTGTTTTTT.

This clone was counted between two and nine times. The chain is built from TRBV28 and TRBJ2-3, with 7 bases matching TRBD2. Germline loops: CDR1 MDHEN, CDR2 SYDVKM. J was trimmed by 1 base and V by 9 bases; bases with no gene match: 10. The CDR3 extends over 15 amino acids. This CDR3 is CASSGAGEGTDTQYF. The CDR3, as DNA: TGTGCCAGTTCCGGGGCGGGAGAAGGCACAGATACGCAGTATTTT.

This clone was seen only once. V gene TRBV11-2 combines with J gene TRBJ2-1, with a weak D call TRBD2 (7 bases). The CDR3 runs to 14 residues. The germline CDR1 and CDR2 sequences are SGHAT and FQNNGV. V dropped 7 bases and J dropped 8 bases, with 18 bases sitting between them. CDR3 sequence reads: CASTRGGRIDEQFF. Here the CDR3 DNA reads TGTGCCAGCACCAGGGGCGGGAGAATCGATGAGCAGTTCTTC.

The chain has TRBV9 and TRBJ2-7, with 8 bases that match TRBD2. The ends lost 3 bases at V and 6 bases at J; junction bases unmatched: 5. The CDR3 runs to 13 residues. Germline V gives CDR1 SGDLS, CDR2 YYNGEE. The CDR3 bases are TGTGCCAGCAGCGCCGGGACTAGTGTCGAGCAGTACTTC. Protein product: CASSAGTSVEQYF.

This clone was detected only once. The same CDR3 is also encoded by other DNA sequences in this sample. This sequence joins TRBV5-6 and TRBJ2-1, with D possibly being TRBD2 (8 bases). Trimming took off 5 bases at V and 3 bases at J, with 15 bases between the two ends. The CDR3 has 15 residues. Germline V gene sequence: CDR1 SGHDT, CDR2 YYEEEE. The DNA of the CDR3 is TGTGCCAGCAGTTTCGGGAGGGACAGCTACAATGAGCAGTTCTTC. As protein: CASSFGRDSYNEQFF.

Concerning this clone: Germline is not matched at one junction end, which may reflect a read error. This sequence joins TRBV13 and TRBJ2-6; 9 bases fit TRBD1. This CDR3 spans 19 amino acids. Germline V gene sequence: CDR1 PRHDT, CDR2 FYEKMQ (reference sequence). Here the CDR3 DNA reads TGTGCCAGCAGCTCTTTTGGGGGACAGGGAATGGCTGGGGCCAACGGCCTGACTTTC. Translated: CASSSFGGQGMAGANGLTF.

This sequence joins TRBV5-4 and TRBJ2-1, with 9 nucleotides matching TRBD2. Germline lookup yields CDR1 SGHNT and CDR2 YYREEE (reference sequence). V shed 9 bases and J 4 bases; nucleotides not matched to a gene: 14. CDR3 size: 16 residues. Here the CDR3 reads CATNSGATSGYNEQFF. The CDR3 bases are TGTGCCACCAACTCCGGGGCGACTAGCGGATACAATGAGCAGTTCTTC.

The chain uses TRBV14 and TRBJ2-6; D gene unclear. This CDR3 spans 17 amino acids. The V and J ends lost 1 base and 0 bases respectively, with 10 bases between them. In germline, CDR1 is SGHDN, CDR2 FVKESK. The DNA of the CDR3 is TGTGCCAGCAGCCAAGTTCAGGCGCGCTCTGGGGCCAACGTCCTGACTTTC. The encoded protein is CASSQVQARSGANVLTF.

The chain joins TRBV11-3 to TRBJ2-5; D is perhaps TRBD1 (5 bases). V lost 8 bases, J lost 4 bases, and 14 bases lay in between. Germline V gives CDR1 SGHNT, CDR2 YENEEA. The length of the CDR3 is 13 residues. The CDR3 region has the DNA TGTGCCAGCGTACGACAGTTCGGAGAGACCCAGTACTTC. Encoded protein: CASVRQFGETQYF.

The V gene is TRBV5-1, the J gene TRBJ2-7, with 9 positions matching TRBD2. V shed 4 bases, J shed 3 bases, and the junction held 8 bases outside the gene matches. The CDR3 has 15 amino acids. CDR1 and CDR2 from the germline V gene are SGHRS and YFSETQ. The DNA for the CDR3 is TGCGCCAGCAGCCTTGGCGGGAGGGCCGTCTACGAGCAGTACTTC. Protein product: CASSLGGRAVYEQYF. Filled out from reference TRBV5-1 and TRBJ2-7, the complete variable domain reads KAGVTQTPRYLIKTRGQQVTLSCSPISGHRSVSWYQQTPGQGLQFLFEYFSETQRNKGNFPGRFSGRQFSNSRSEMNVSTLELGDSALYLCASSLGGRAVYEQYFGPGTRLTVT.

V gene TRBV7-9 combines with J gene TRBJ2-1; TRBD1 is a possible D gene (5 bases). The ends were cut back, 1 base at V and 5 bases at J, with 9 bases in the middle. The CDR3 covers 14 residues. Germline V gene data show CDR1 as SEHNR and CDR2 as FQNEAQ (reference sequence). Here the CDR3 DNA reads TGTGCCAGCAGCTTAGTATCAGGGAACAATGAGCAGTTCTTC. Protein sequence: CASSLVSGNNEQFF. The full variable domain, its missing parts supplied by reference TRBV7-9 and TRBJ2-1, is DTGVSQNPRHKITKRGQNVTFRCDPISEHNRLYWYRQTLGQGPEFLTYFQNEAQLEKSRLLSDRFSAERPKGSFSTLEIQRTEQGDSAMYLCASSLVSGNNEQFFGPGTRLTVL.

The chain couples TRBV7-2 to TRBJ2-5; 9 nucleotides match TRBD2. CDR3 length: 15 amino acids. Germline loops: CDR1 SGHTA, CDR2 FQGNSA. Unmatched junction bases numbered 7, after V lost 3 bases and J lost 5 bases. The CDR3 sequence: CASSFSGSARETQYF. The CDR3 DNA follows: TGTGCCAGCAGCTTTAGCGGGAGTGCAAGGGAGACCCAGTACTTC.

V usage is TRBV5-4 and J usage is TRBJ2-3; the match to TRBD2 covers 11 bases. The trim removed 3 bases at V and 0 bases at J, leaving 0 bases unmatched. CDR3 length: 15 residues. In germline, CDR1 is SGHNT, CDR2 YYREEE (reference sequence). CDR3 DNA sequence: TGTGCCAGCAGCTGGACTAGCGGGAGCACAGATACGCAGTATTTT. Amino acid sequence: CASSWTSGSTDTQYF.